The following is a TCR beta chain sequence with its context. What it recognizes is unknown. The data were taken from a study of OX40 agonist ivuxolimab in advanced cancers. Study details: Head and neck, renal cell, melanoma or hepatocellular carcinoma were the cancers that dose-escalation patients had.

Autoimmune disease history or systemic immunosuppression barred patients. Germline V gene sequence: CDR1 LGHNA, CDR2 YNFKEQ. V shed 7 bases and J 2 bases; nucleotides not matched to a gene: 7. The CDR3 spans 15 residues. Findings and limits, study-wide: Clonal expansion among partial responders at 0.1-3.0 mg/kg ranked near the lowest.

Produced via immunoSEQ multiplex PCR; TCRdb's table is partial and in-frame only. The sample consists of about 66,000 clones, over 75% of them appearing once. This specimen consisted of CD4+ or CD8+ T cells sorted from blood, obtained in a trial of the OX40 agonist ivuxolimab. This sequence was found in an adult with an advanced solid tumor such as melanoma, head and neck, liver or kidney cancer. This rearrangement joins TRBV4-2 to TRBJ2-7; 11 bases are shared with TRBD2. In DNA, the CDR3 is TGTGCCAGCAAGGCGGGACTAGCGGATACCTACGAGCAGTACTTC. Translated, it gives CASKAGLADTYEQYF.